Reported below is one T cell receptor beta chain. Its specificity is unknown. This sample is drawn from a study of metastatic and nonmetastatic thyroid tumors. Overall study context: Blood and tumor or nodule tissue repertoires from malignant and benign thyroid patients were compared. Study results and caveats: Patients with malignant thyroid tumors reportedly had significantly higher TCR beta diversity than those with benign nodules, in blood and tumor.

Before thyroid surgery, none of the patients had received any treatment. Authors' processing steps: Clinicopathological groups of papillary thyroid cancer showed CDR3 differences that were used to build a distant-metastasis classifier. TCRdb re-called clones from the PCR reads using MiXCR. TCRdb's processing, not the authors' own work, is the source of the V and J calls. Among about 24,000 clones listed, about 21% were seen once. J lost 7 bases, V lost 6 bases, and 4 bases had no gene match. Germline lookup yields CDR1 LNHDA and CDR2 SQIVND (reference sequence). The CDR3 loop spans 13 amino acids. V and J are TRBV19 and TRBJ1-4, with TRBD1 identical over 8 bases. Sequenced: blood. The source is a male donor with papillary thyroid cancer or a benign thyroid nodule (not recorded which). Some clones in this sample may be carry-over from other donors' samples. Here the CDR3 reads CASSGQGSEKLFF. For the CDR3, the DNA is TGTGCCAGTAGCGGACAGGGTTCTGAAAAACTGTTTTTT.